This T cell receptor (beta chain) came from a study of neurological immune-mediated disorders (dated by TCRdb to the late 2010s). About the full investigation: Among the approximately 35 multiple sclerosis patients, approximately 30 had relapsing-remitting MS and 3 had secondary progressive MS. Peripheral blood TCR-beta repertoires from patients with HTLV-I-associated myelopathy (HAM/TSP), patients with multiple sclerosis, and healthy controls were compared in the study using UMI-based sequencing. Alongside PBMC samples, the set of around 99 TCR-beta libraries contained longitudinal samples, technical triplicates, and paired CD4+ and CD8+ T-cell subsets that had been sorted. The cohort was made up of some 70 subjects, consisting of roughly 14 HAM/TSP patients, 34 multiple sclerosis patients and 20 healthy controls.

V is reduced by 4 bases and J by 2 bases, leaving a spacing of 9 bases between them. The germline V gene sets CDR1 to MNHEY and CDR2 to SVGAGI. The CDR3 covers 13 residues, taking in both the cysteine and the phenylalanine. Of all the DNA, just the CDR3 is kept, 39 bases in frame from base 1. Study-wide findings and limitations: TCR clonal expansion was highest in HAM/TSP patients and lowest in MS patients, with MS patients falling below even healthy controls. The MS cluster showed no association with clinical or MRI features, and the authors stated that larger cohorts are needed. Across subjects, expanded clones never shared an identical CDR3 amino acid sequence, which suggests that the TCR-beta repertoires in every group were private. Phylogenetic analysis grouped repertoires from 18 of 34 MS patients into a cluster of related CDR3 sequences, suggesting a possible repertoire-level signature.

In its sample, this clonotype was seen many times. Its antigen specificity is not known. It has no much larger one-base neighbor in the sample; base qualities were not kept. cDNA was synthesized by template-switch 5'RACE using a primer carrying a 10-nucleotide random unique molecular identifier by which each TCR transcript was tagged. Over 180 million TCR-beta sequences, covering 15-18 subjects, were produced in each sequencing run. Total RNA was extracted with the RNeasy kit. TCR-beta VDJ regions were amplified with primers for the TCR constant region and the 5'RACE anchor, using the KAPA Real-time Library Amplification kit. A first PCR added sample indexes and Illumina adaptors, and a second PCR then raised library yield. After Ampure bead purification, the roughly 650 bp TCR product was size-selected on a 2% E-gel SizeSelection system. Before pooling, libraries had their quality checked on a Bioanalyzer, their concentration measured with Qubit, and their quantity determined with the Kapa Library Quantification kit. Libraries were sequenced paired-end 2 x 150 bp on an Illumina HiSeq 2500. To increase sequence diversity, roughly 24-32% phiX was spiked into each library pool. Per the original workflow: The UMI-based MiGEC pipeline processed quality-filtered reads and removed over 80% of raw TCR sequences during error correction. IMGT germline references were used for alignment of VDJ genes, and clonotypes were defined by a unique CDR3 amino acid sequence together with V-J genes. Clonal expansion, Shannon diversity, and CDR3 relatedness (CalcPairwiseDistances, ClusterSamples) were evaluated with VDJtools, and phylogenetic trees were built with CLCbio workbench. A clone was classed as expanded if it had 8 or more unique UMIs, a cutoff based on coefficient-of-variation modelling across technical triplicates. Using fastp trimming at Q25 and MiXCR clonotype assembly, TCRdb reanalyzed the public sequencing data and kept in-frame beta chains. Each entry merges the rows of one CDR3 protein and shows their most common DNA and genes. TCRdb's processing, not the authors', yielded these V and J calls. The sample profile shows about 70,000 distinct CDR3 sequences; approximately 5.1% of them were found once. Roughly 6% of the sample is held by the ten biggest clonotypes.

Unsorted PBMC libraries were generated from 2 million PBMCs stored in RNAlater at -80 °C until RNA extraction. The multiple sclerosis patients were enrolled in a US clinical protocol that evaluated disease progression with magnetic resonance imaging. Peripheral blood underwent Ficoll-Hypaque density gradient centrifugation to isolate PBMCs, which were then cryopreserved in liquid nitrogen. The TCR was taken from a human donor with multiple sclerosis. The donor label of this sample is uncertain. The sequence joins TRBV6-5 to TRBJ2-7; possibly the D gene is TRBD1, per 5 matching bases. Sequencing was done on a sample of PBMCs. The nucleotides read TGTGCCAGCAGTTTAACAGGACCCTACGAGCAGTACTTC. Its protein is CASSLTGPYEQYF.